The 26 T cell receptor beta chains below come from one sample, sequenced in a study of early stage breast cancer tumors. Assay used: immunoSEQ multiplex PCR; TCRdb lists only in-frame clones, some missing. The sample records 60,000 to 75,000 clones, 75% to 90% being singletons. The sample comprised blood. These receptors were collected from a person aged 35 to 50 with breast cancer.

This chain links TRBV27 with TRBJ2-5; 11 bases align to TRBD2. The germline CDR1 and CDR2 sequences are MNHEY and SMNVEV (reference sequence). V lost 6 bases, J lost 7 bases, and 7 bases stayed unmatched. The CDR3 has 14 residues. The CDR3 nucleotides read TGTGCCAGCAGCCAACTAGCGGGGGTCGGGACCCAGTACTTC. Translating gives CASSQLAGVGTQYF.

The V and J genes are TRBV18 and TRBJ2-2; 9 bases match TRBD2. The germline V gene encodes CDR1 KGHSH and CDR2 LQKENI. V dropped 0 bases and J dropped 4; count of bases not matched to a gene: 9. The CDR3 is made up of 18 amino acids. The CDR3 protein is CASSPPLLAGGRTGELFF. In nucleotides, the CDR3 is TGTGCCAGCTCACCACCTCTTCTTGCGGGAGGGCGCACCGGGGAGCTGTTTTTT.

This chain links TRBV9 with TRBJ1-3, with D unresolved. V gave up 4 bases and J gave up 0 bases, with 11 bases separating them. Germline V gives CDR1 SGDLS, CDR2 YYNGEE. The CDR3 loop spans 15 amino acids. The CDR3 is CASSPSGDSGNTIYF. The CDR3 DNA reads TGTGCCAGCAGCCCTAGCGGGGACTCTGGAAACACCATATATTTT.

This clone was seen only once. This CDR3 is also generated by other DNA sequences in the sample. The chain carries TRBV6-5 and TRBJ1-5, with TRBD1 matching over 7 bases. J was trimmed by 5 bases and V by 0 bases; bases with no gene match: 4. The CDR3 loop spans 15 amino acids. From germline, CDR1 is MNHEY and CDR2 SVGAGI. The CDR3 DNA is TGTGCCAGCAGTTACTCGAGAGGGGGCGATCAGCCCCAGCATTTT. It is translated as CASSYSRGGDQPQHF.

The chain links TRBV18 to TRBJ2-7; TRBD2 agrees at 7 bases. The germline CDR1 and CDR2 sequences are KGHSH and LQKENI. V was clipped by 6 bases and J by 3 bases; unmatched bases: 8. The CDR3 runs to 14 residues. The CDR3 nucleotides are TGTGCCAGCTCCCTCCTAGCGGAGGTCTACGAGCAGTACTTC. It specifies CASSLLAEVYEQYF. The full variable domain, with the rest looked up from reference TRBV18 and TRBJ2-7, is NAGVMQNPRHLVRRRGQEARLRCSPMKGHSHVYWYRQLPEEGLKFMVYLQKENIIDESGMPKERFSAEFPKEGPSILRIQQVVRGDSAAYFCASSLLAEVYEQYFGPGTRLTVT.

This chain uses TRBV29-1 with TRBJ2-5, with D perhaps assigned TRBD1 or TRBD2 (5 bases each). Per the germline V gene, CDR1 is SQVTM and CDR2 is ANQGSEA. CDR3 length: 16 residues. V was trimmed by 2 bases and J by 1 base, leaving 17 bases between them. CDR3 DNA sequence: TGCAGCGTTGAATGGGGAAAGAGGGGCCCCCAAGAGACCCAGTACTTC. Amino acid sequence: CSVEWGKRGPQETQYF.

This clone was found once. The CDR3 region is CASSYKGGVAKNIQYF. The CDR3 DNA reads TGTGCCAGCAGTTACAAAGGCGGGGTTGCCAAAAACATTCAGTACTTC. The chain recombines TRBV6-6 with TRBJ2-4; D possibly corresponds to TRBD2 (6 bases). In germline, CDR1 is MNHNY, CDR2 SVGAGI (reference sequence). V shed 2 bases and J shed 1 base, with 12 bases lying between them. The length of the CDR3 is 16 residues.

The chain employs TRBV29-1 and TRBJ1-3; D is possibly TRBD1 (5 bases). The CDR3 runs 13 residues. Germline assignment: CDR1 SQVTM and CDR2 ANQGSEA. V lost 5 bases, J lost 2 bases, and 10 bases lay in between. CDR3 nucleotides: TGCAGCGTTTTACAGGTTGCTGGAAACACCATATATTTT. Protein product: CSVLQVAGNTIYF.

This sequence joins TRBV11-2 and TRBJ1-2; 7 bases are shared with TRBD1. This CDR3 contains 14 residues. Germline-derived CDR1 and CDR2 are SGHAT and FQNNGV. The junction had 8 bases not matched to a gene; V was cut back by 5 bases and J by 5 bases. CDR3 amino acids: CASSPQGSRYGYTF. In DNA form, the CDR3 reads TGTGCCAGCAGCCCACAGGGGTCGAGGTATGGCTACACCTTC. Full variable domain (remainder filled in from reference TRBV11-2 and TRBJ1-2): EAGVAQSPRYKIIEKRQSVAFWCNPISGHATLYWYQQILGQGPKLLIQFQNNGVVDDSQLPKDRFSAERLKGVDSTLKIQPAKLEDSAVYLCASSPQGSRYGYTFGSGTRLTVV.

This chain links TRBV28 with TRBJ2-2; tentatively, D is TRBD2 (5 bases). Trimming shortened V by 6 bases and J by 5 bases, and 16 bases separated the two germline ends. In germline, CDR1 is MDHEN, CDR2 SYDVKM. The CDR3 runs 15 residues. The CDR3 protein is CASRNGLRKTGELFF. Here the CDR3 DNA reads TGTGCCAGCAGAAACGGACTGCGTAAGACCGGGGAGCTGTTTTTT.

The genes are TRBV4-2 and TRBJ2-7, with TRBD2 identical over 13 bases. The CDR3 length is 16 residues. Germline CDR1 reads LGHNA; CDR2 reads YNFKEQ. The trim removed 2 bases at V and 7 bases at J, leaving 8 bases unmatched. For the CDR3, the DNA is TGTGCCAGCAGCCAATTACTAGCGGGAGGGCCGGGAGAGCAGTACTTC. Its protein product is CASSQLLAGGPGEQYF.

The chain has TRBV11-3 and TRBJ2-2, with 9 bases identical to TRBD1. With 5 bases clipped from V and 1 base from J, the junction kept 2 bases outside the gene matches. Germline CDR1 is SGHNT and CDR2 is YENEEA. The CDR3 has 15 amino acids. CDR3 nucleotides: TGTGCCAGCAGCACGGGACAGGGGAACACCGGGGAGCTGTTTTTT. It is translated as CASSTGQGNTGELFF.

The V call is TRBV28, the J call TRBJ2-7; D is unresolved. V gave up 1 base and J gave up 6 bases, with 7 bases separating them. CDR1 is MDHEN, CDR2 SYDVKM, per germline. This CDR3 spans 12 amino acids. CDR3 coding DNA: TGTGCCAGCAGTTTATCCCGGGTCGAGCAGTACTTC. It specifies CASSLSRVEQYF.

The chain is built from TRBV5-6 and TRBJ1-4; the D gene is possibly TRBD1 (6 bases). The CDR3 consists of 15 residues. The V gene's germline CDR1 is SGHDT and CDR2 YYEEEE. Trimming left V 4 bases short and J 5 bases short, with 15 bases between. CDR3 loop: CASSHDRGANEKLFF. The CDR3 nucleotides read TGTGCCAGCAGCCATGACCGGGGGGCGAATGAAAAACTGTTTTTT.

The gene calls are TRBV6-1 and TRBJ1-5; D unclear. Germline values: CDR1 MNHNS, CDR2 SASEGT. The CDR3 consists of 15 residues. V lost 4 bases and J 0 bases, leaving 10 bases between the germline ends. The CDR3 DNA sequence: TGTGCCAGCAGTGTGGTGGCTTATAGCAATCAGCCCCAGCATTTT. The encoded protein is CASSVVAYSNQPQHF.

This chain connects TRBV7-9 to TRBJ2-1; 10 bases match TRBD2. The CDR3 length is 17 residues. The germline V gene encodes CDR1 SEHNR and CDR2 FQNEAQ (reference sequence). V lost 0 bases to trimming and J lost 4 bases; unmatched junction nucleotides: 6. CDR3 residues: CASSLARGTSAYNEQFF. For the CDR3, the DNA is TGTGCCAGCAGCTTAGCCAGGGGGACTAGCGCGTACAATGAGCAGTTCTTC.

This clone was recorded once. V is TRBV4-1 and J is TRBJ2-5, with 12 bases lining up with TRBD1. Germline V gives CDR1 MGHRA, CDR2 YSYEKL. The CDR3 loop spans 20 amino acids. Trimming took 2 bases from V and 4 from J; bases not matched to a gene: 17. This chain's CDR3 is CASSQQSTGTGGAFRETQYF. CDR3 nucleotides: TGCGCCAGCAGCCAACAATCCACCGGGACAGGGGGCGCATTTAGAGAGACCCAGTACTTC.

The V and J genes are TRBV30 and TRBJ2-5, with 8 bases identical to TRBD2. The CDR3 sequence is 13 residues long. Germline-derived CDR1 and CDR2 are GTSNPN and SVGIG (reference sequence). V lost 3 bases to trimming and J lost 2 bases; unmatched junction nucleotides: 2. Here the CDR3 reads CAWSGGGQETQYF. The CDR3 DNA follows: TGTGCCTGGAGCGGGGGGGGGCAAGAGACCCAGTACTTC.

The CDR3 is CASTADRSTGSQYF. DNA of the CDR3: TGTGCCAGCACTGCGGACAGGTCTACAGGGTCCCAGTACTTC. The chain joins TRBV5-4 to TRBJ2-5; 7 positions match TRBD1. Germline V gene data show CDR1 as SGHNT and CDR2 as YYREEE (reference sequence). The J segment lost 9 bases and the V segment lost 6 bases, leaving 14 bases of the junction unmatched. CDR3 length equals 14 residues.

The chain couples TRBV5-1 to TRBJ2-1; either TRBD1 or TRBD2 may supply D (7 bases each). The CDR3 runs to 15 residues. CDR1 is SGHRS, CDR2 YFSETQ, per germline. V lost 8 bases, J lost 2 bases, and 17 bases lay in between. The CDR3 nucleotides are TGCGCCAGTGCCAGCGGGGACAGTGCCTACAATGAGCAGTTCTTC. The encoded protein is CASASGDSAYNEQFF.

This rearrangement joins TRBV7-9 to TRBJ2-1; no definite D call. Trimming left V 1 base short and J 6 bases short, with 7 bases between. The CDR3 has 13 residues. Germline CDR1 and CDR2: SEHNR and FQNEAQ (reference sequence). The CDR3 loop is CASSLGLLNEQFF. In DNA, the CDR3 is TGTGCCAGCAGCTTAGGTCTGCTCAATGAGCAGTTCTTC.

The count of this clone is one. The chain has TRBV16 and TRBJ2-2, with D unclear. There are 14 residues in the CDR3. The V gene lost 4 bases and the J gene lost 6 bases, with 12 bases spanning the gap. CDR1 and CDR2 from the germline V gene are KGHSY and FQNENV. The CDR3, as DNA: TGTGCCAGCAGCCTTAAGCGAGAGTCCGGGGAGCTGTTTTTT. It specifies CASSLKRESGELFF. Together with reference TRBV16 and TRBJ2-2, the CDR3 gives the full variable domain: GEEVAQTPKHLVRGEGQKAKLYCAPIKGHSYVFWYQQVLKNEFKFLISFQNENVFDETGMPKERFSAKCLPNSPCSLEIQATKLEDSAVYFCASSLKRESGELFFGEGSRLTVL.

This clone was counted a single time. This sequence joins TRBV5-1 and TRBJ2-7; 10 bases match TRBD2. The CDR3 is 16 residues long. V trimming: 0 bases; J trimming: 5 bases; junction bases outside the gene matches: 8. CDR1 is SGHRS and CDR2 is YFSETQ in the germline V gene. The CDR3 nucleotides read TGCGCCAGCAGCTTGGCCATGTCTAGCGGGAGTAACGAGCAGTACTTC. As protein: CASSLAMSSGSNEQYF.

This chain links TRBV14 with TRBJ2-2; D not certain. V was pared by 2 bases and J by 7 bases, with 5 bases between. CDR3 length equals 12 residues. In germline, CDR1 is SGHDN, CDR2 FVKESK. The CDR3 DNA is TGTGCCAGCAGCCAAAACTACGGGGAGCTGTTTTTT. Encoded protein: CASSQNYGELFF.

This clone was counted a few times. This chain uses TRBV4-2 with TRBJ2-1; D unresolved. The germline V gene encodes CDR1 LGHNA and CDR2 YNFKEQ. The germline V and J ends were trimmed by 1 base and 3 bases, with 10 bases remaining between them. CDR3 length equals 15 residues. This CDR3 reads CASSQVRTDYNEQFF. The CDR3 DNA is TGTGCCAGCAGCCAAGTTCGGACGGACTACAATGAGCAGTTCTTC.

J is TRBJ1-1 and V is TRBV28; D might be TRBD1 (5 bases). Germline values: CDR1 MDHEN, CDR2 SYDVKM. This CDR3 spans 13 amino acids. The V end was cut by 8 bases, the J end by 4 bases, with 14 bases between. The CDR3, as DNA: TGTGCCAGCGGGGCTAACTATGGCACTGAAGCTTTCTTT. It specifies CASGANYGTEAFF.